This T cell receptor beta chain was retrieved from a study of early T cells in non-severe SARS-CoV-2 infection. Across the whole study: From unsorted whole blood, bulk RNA was sequenced, and the chains remained unpaired.

Study findings and constraints: The matching step, a VDJdb search, favored anti-spike CD8 responses and missed private and CD4 specificities.

As part of library construction, unique molecular identifiers were attached to individual cDNA molecules. TCRdb re-called the 5' RACE reads with MiXCR, one entry per CDR3 protein. The sample contains about 34,000 distinct CDR3 sequences, over 5% of which appear only once. This clonotype was recorded at least ten times. Its antigen is undetermined. Mismatch with germline at one junction end may stem from a read error. The TCR comes from an adult who was a healthcare worker with PCR-confirmed SARS-CoV-2 infection or an uninfected control (not recorded which). What was sequenced was whole blood.

CDR3 region: CASSPSGATGAFF. The CDR3, as DNA: TGTGCCAGCAGCCCCTCAGGGGCGACTGGAGCTTTCTTT. The chain combines TRBV3-1 with TRBJ1-1; D might be TRBD1 (6 bases). Germline CDR1 and CDR2: LGHDT and YNNKEL (reference sequence). This CDR3 contains 13 residues. The complete variable domain, with remaining parts taken from reference TRBV3-1 and TRBJ1-1, reads DTAVSQTPKYLVTQMGNDKSIKCEQNLGHDTMYWYKQDSKKFLKIMFSYNNKELIINETVPNRFSPKSPDKAHLNLHINSLELGDSAVYFCASSPSGATGAFFGQGTRLTVV.